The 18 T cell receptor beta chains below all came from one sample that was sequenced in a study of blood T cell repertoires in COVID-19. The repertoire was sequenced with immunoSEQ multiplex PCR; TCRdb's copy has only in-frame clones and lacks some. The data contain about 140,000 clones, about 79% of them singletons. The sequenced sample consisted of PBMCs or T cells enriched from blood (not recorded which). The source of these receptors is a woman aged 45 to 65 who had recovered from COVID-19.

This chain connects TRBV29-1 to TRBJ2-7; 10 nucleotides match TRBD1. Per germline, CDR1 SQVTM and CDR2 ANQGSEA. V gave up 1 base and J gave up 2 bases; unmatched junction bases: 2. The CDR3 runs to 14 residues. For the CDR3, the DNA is TGCAGCGTTGAAGGGGACAGGGGAACCTACGAGCAGTACTTC. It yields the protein CSVEGDRGTYEQYF.

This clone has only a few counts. The CDR3: CASSVMDRGNQPQHF. The CDR3, as DNA: TGTGCCAGCAGTGTCATGGACAGGGGTAATCAGCCCCAGCATTTT. The chain has TRBV2 and TRBJ1-5, with 9 nucleotides matching TRBD1. The trim removed 4 bases at V and 4 bases at J, leaving 5 bases unmatched. The CDR3 is 15 amino acids. The germline CDR1 and CDR2 sequences are SNHLY and FYNNEI.

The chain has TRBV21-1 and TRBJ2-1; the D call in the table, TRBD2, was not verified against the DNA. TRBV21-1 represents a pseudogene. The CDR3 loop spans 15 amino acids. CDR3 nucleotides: TGTGCCAGCAGCATAGGGGGGGGGAGGCAGGATGAGCAGTTCTTC. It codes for CASSIGGGRQDEQFF.

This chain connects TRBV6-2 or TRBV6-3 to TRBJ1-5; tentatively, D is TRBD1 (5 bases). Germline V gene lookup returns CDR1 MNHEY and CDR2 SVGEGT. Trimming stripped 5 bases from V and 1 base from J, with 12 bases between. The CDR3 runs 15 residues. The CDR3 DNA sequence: TGTGCCAGCAGTCCCGCGGGGGTGAGCAATCAGCCCCAGCATTTT. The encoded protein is CASSPAGVSNQPQHF.

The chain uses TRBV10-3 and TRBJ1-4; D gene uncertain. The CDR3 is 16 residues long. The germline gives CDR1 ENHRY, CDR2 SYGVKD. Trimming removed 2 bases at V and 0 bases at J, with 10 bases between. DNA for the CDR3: TGTGCCATCAGTGAGGGTCCAGGTGCAACTAATGAAAAACTGTTTTTT. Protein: CAISEGPGATNEKLFF.

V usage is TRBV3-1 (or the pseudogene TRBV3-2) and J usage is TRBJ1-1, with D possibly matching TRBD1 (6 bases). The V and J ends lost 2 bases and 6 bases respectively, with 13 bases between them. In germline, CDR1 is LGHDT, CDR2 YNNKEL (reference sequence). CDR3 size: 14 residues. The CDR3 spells CASSQKGGIPEAFF. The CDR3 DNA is TGTGCCAGCAGCCAAAAGGGGGGGATCCCTGAAGCTTTCTTT.

The CDR3 spells CASSQPGLVGSTDTQYF. The CDR3 DNA follows: TGTGCCAGCAGCCAGCCGGGACTAGTGGGTAGCACAGATACGCAGTATTTT. This chain links TRBV7-9 with TRBJ2-3; 8 nucleotides line up with TRBD2. The CDR3 has 17 amino acids. The germline CDR1 and CDR2 sequences are SEHNR and FQNEAQ (reference sequence). V lost 5 bases to trimming and J lost 0 bases; unmatched junction nucleotides: 10. Filled out from reference TRBV7-9 and TRBJ2-3, the complete variable domain reads DTGVSQNPRHKITKRGQNVTFRCDPISEHNRLYWYRQTLGQGPEFLTYFQNEAQLEKSRLLSDRFSAERPKGSFSTLEIQRTEQGDSAMYLCASSQPGLVGSTDTQYFGPGTRLTVL.

CDR3 sequence (DNA): TGTGCCAGCAGCTTAGAAGCGGGGGGCCCATTCAATGAGCAGTTCTTC. Translation gives CASSLEAGGPFNEQFF. This sequence joins TRBV7-9 and TRBJ2-1; 9 nucleotides align to TRBD2. The germline gives CDR1 SEHNR, CDR2 FQNEAQ (reference sequence). The length of the CDR3 is 16 residues. With V trimmed by 1 base and J by 6 bases, 7 bases remained unmatched.

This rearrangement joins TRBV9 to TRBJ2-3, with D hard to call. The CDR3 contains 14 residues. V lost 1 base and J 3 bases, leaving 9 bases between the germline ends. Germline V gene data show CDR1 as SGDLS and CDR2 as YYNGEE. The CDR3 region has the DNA TGTGCCAGCAGCGTATTGCGGAGTACAGATACGCAGTATTTT. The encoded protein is CASSVLRSTDTQYF. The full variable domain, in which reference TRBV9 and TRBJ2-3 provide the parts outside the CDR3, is DSGVTQTPKHLITATGQRVTLRCSPRSGDLSVYWYQQSLDQGLQFLIQYYNGEERAKGNILERFSAQQFPDLHSELNLSSLELGDSALYFCASSVLRSTDTQYFGPGTRLTVL.

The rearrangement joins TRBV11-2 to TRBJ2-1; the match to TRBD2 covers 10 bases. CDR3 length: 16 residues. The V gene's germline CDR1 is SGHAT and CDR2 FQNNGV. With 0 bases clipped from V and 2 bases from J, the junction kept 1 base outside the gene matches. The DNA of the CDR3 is TGTGCCAGCAGCTTAGATCTAGCGGGGGCCTACAATGAGCAGTTCTTC. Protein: CASSLDLAGAYNEQFF. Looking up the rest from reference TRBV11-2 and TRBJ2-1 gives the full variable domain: EAGVAQSPRYKIIEKRQSVAFWCNPISGHATLYWYQQILGQGPKLLIQFQNNGVVDDSQLPKDRFSAERLKGVDSTLKIQPAKLEDSAVYLCASSLDLAGAYNEQFFGPGTRLTVL.

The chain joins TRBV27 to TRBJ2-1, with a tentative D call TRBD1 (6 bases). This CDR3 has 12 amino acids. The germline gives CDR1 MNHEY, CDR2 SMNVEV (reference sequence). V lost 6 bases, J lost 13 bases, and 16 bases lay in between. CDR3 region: CASSLGRGGQFF. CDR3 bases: TGTGCCAGCAGCCTGGGCAGGGGCGGCCAGTTCTTC.

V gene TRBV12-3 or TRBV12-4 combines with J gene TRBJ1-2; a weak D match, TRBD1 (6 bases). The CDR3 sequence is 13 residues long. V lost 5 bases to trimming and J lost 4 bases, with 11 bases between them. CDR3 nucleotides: TGTGCCAGCAGTCTGGGGGCGAGCTATGGCTACACCTTC. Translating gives CASSLGASYGYTF.

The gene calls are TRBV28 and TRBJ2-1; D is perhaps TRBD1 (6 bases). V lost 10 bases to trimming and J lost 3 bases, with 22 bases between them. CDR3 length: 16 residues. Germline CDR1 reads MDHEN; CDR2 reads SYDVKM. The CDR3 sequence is CATLGGAGQNYNEQFF. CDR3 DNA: TGTGCCACCCTTGGGGGCGCAGGGCAGAACTACAATGAGCAGTTCTTC. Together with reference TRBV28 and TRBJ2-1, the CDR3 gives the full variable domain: DVKVTQSSRYLVKRTGEKVFLECVQDMDHENMFWYRQDPGLGLRLIYFSYDVKMKEKGDIPEGYSVSREKKERFSLILESASTNQTSMYLCATLGGAGQNYNEQFFGPGTRLTVL.

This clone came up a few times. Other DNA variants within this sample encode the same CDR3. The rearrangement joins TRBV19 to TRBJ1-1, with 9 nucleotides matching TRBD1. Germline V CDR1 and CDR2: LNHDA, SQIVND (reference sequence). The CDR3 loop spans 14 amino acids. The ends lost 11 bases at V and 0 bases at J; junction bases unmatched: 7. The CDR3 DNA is TGTGCCTCCCTGACAGGGGGGTTGAACACTGAAGCTTTCTTT. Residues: CASLTGGLNTEAFF.

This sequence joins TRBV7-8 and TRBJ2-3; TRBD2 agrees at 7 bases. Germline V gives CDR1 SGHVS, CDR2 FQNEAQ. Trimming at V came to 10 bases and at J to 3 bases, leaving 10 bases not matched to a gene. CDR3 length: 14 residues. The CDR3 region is CATQKRGRTDTQYF. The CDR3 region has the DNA TGTGCCACCCAGAAGCGGGGACGTACAGATACGCAGTATTTT.

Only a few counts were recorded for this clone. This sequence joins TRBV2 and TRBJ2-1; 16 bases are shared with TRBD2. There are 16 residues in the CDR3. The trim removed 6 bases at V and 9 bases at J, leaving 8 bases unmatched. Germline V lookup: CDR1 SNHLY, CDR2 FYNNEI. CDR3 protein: CASRGRGLAGGGEQFF. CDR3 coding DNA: TGTGCCAGCAGGGGACGGGGACTAGCGGGAGGGGGTGAGCAGTTCTTC. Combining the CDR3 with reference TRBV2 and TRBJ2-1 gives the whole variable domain EPEVTQTPSHQVTQMGQEVILRCVPISNHLYFYWYRQILGQKVEFLVSFYNNEISEKSEIFDDQFSVERPDGSNFTLKIRSTKLEDSAMYFCASRGRGLAGGGEQFFGPGTRLTVL.

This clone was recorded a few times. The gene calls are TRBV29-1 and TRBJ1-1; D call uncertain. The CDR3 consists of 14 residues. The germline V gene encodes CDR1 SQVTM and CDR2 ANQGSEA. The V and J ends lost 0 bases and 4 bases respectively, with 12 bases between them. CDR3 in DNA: TGCAGCGTTGAAGATCCCCGAACAACCACTGAAGCTTTCTTT. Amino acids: CSVEDPRTTTEAFF.

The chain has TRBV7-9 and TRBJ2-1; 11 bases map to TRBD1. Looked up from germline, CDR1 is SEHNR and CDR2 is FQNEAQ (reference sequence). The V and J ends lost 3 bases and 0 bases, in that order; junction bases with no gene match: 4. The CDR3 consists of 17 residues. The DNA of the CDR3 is TGTGCCAGCAGCTTGGGACAGGGGGTGAGCTCCTACAATGAGCAGTTCTTC. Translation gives CASSLGQGVSSYNEQFF.